Each of the 29 T cell receptor beta chains below was sequenced from the same sample in a study of T-cell reconstitution after alpha-beta-depleted transplantation in children. The TCRbeta library was prepared with unique molecular identifiers. One entry per CDR3 protein, called by TCRdb with MiXCR from the PCR reads. The table shows about 690,000 distinct CDR3 sequences, with roughly 15% occurring only once. Sequenced material: PBMCs from the stem cell graft donor, taken from the stem cell graft. Every receptor here comes from a human donor who donated a stem cell graft to a child with acute myeloid leukemia.

The rearrangement links TRBV4-3 to TRBJ1-2, with D unclear. Germline V gene sequence: CDR1 LGHNA, CDR2 YSLEER. The CDR3 sequence is 14 residues long. The V and J ends lost 5 bases and 2 bases respectively, with 12 bases between them. CDR3 residues: CASSTWTGNYGYTF. The CDR3 DNA follows: TGCGCCAGCAGCACATGGACGGGGAACTATGGCTACACCTTC.

This clonotype was seen repeatedly, ten times or more. A junction end diverges from the germline sequence, so it may reflect a read error. The chain is built from TRBV5-1 and TRBJ2-1; D remains ambiguous. The germline V gene encodes CDR1 SGHRS and CDR2 YFSETQ. The CDR3 runs to 12 residues. The chain's CDR3 is CASSLGSGEQFF. For the CDR3, the DNA is TGTGCCAGCAGCTTAGGTTCGGGTGAGCAGTTCTTC.

This clonotype was seen a handful of times. The chain has TRBV13 and TRBJ1-2, with D unclear. V lost 2 bases and J 6 bases, leaving 19 bases between the germline ends. Germline V gene sequence: CDR1 PRHDT, CDR2 FYEKMQ (reference sequence). There are 16 residues in the CDR3. CDR3 amino acids: CASSLFMSGERNGYTF. In DNA, the CDR3 is TGTGCCAGCAGCTTATTTATGTCAGGCGAAAGGAATGGCTACACCTTC.

The chain is built from TRBV20-1 and TRBJ2-3; 7 positions agree with TRBD1. Germline values: CDR1 DFQATT, CDR2 SNEGSKA (reference sequence). Unmatched junction bases numbered 13, after V lost 4 bases and J lost 0 bases. This CDR3 region has 17 residues. CDR3 DNA sequence: TGCAGTGCTAATTATCGGACAGGCCTTCTTAGCACAGATACGCAGTATTTT. Amino acid sequence: CSANYRTGLLSTDTQYF.

This clonotype came up many times. The rearrangement joins TRBV7-3 to TRBJ1-1; TRBD1 matches at 8 bases. Germline V gene data show CDR1 as SGHTA and CDR2 as FQGTGA. The CDR3 runs 12 residues. V lost 2 bases, J lost 9 bases, and 2 bases stayed unmatched. The CDR3 loop reads CASSLGQGQAFF. As DNA, the CDR3 is TGTGCCAGCAGCTTAGGACAGGGACAAGCTTTCTTT.

The chain recombines TRBV2 with TRBJ1-2; the D is unclear. CDR3 length equals 12 residues. The V gene lost 5 bases and the J gene lost 2 bases, with 6 bases spanning the gap. The germline CDR1 and CDR2 sequences are SNHLY and FYNNEI. CDR3 sequence (DNA): TGTGCCAGCAGTCCAAAGAACTATGGCTACACCTTC. This gives the protein CASSPKNYGYTF.

The chain carries TRBV5-5 and TRBJ1-1; D uncertain. Trimming took off 2 bases at V and 1 base at J, with 15 bases between the two ends. CDR3 length: 16 amino acids. The germline CDR1 and CDR2 sequences are SGHKS and YYEKEE (reference sequence). The DNA for the CDR3 is TGTGCCAGCAGCTTTCGTATTGGGAACCCGAACACTGAAGCTTTCTTT. As protein: CASSFRIGNPNTEAFF. The variable domain in full, completed from reference TRBV5-5 and TRBJ1-1, reads DAGVTQSPTHLIKTRGQQVTLRCSPISGHKSVSWYQQVLGQGPQFIFQYYEKEERGRGNFPDRFSARQFPNYSSELNVNALLLGDSALYLCASSFRIGNPNTEAFFGQGTRLTVV.

J is TRBJ2-7 and V is TRBV7-9; the match to TRBD1 covers 10 bases. The germline CDR1 and CDR2 sequences are SEHNR and FQNEAQ (reference sequence). After removal of 1 base from V and 2 bases from J, the junction contained 5 bases not matched to a gene. This CDR3 has 16 residues. For the CDR3, the DNA is TGTGCCAGCAGCTTAGGTTTCGGGACAGGGGCCTACGAGCAGTACTTC. Its translation is CASSLGFGTGAYEQYF.

This clonotype came up many times. This chain uses TRBV7-9 with TRBJ2-1; 12 nucleotides agree with TRBD2. Trimming removed 3 bases from V and 9 bases from J; junction bases left unmatched: 6. Germline assignment: CDR1 SEHNR and CDR2 FQNEAQ (reference sequence). The CDR3 contains 15 residues. CDR3 sequence: CASSLLAGGPSEQFF. CDR3 DNA: TGTGCCAGCAGCTTGCTAGCGGGGGGGCCCAGTGAGCAGTTCTTC.

This clonotype has a count of ten or more. The CDR3 DNA follows: TGTGCCAGCAGCGTAGGGAGCCGGACCACAGATACGCAGTATTTT. It yields the protein CASSVGSRTTDTQYF. The chain is built from TRBV9 and TRBJ2-3; D gene unclear. The CDR3 contains 15 residues. The germline V and J ends were trimmed by 0 bases and 2 bases, with 10 bases remaining between them. Germline CDR1 and CDR2: SGDLS and YYNGEE.

This clonotype was detected only once. V usage is TRBV4-1 and J usage is TRBJ2-5, with TRBD2 identical over 8 bases. V lost 1 base, J lost 2 bases, and 9 bases stayed unmatched. The CDR3 contains 17 residues. Germline assignment: CDR1 MGHRA and CDR2 YSYEKL. The CDR3 coding sequence is TGCGCCAGCAGCCAAGCACCCCCGCGGGGGGTACAAGAGACCCAGTACTTC. Its protein is CASSQAPPRGVQETQYF.

J is TRBJ1-6 and V is TRBV7-2; 8 positions match TRBD1. This CDR3 is 15 amino acids long. V lost 5 bases and J lost 6; bases outside the gene matches: 6. Germline values: CDR1 SGHTA, CDR2 FQGNSA. In nucleotides, the CDR3 is TGTGCCAGCAGCACATCGGACAGGGTTAATTCACCCCTCCACTTT. Its translation is CASSTSDRVNSPLHF.

This clonotype occurred a few times. The chain couples TRBV20-1 to TRBJ2-5; D may correspond to TRBD1 or TRBD2 (6 bases each). Between the trimmed V and J ends, which lost 7 bases and 3 bases, there was a span of 15 bases. Germline values: CDR1 DFQATT, CDR2 SNEGSKA (reference sequence). The CDR3 loop spans 13 amino acids. CDR3 protein: CSVGGTTEETQYF. Here the CDR3 DNA reads TGCAGTGTGGGCGGGACAACCGAAGAGACCCAGTACTTC.

V and J are TRBV20-1 and TRBJ1-1; D not resolved. V was clipped by 2 bases and J by 7 bases, with 11 bases between them. The CDR3 loop spans 12 amino acids. The germline CDR1 and CDR2 sequences are DFQATT and SNEGSKA (reference sequence). The DNA for the CDR3 is TGCAGTGCTAGATTTTCAGGAGATGAAGCTTTCTTT. Translated, it gives CSARFSGDEAFF.

This clonotype was counted ten times or more. The chain is built from TRBV29-1 and TRBJ2-1; D assignment may be TRBD1 or TRBD2 (5 bases each). The CDR3 length is 13 residues. CDR1 is SQVTM and CDR2 is ANQGSEA in the germline V gene. V was pared by 4 bases and J by 12 bases, with 19 bases between. The CDR3, as DNA: TGCAGCGTTGTCGGGACGGGGTTACGGCCGCAGTTCTTC. It is translated as CSVVGTGLRPQFF.

The sample holds many counts of this clonotype. The V gene is TRBV20-1, the J gene TRBJ2-1, with 9 bases matching TRBD2. The CDR3 runs 13 residues. Germline values: CDR1 DFQATT, CDR2 SNEGSKA (reference sequence). Trimming took 5 bases from V and 13 from J; bases not matched to a gene: 12. In DNA form, the CDR3 reads TGCAGTGCTTCCGGGACTAGCTTATCTAATCAGTTCTTC. Its translation: CSASGTSLSNQFF.

This clonotype was seen more than once but under ten times. The DNA of the CDR3 is TGCAGTGCTAGAGAGGAAGCGGGGGGGGGGCAGTTCTTC. This translates into CSAREEAGGGQFF. V usage is TRBV20-1 and J usage is TRBJ2-1, with TRBD2 matching over 10 bases. Germline-derived CDR1 and CDR2 are DFQATT and SNEGSKA (reference sequence). Trimming at V came to 0 bases and at J to 12 bases, leaving 5 bases not matched to a gene. This CDR3 spans 13 amino acids.

This clonotype was observed at least ten times. The V and J genes are TRBV7-2 and TRBJ1-6; no definite D call. Trimming shortened V by 3 bases and J by 7 bases, and 13 bases separated the two germline ends. CDR3 length: 15 residues. Germline V CDR1 and CDR2: SGHTA, FQGNSA. CDR3 nucleotides: TGTGCCAGCAGCTTGAAAGGGTCCGCCAATTCACCCCTCCACTTT. It is translated as CASSLKGSANSPLHF.

This clonotype was counted at least ten times. The V call is TRBV7-2, the J call TRBJ2-7; 9 positions agree with TRBD1. J lost 4 bases, V lost 6 bases, and 10 bases had no gene match. CDR1 is SGHTA, CDR2 FQGNSA, per germline. The CDR3 is 15 amino acids. The chain's CDR3 is CASRASPGTGYEQYF. In nucleotides, the CDR3 is TGTGCCAGCAGGGCTTCCCCGGGGACAGGGTACGAGCAGTACTTC.

This clonotype was recorded a few times. The J gene is TRBJ2-1, the V gene TRBV18; 7 bases are shared with TRBD2. The CDR3 runs 16 residues. Looked up from germline, CDR1 is KGHSH and CDR2 is LQKENI. With 3 bases clipped from V and 2 bases from J, the junction kept 7 bases outside the gene matches. The DNA of the CDR3 is TGTGCCAGCTCACCTTCAGAGCGGGGAGCCTACAATGAGCAGTTCTTC. This gives the protein CASSPSERGAYNEQFF.

The gene calls are TRBV30 and TRBJ2-3; D ambiguous. Germline V gives CDR1 GTSNPN, CDR2 SVGIG (reference sequence). This CDR3 is built from 13 residues. Trimming removed 3 bases at V and 6 bases at J, with 13 bases between. The CDR3 sequence: CAWSLIFGDTQYF. CDR3 in DNA: TGTGCCTGGAGCCTCATATTTGGGGATACGCAGTATTTT.

The genes are TRBV12-3 or TRBV12-4 and TRBJ1-1; 9 nucleotides align to TRBD1. The ends lost 6 bases at V and 3 bases at J; junction bases unmatched: 8. This CDR3 has 15 residues. In DNA, the CDR3 is TGTGCCAGCAGACCCGACAGGGGGTCGTACACTGAAGCTTTCTTT. This sequence encodes CASRPDRGSYTEAFF.

This clonotype was observed many times. The chain is built from TRBV29-1 and TRBJ2-3; D could derive from TRBD1 or TRBD2 (6 bases each). Trimming took off 7 bases at V and 3 bases at J, with 11 bases between the two ends. The V gene's germline CDR1 is SQVTM and CDR2 ANQGSEA. The CDR3 runs to 12 residues. CDR3: CSARGDTDTQYF. The DNA of the CDR3 is TGCAGCGCTAGGGGGGATACAGATACGCAGTATTTT.

Of note for this clonotype: A clone one base away is much larger, so this may be a read error. The chain recombines TRBV20-1 with TRBJ1-2; D call uncertain. Germline V gene data show CDR1 as DFQATT and CDR2 as SNEGSKA (reference sequence). The CDR3 consists of 13 residues. The CDR3 DNA is TGCAGTGCTAGCAGGACGGAAAACTATGGCTACCCCTTC. This gives the protein CSASRTENYGYPF.

This clonotype came up many times. The genes are TRBV12-3 or TRBV12-4 and TRBJ1-2, with D perhaps matching TRBD1 (5 bases). Trimming shortened V by 5 bases and J by 7 bases, and 14 bases separated the two germline ends. The CDR3 length is 13 residues. The CDR3 here is CASSPGTRRGYTF. CDR3 nucleotide sequence: TGTGCCAGCAGTCCGGGGACCCGACGTGGCTACACCTTC.

This clonotype was observed at least ten times. The rearrangement joins TRBV4-3 to TRBJ2-3, with D perhaps matching TRBD2 (6 bases). V was trimmed by 4 bases and J by 7 bases, leaving 15 bases between them. Germline-derived CDR1 and CDR2 are LGHNA and YSLEER. This CDR3 contains 14 residues. CDR3 nucleotide sequence: TGCGCCAGCAGCCCCGAAAGCGGGTCCTATACGCAGTATTTT. Amino acids: CASSPESGSYTQYF.

This clonotype has more than one count but fewer than ten. The chain has TRBV20-1 and TRBJ1-5; D remains ambiguous. CDR3 length: 16 residues. V was trimmed by 1 base and J by 0 bases, leaving 13 bases between them. The germline V gene has CDR1 DFQATT and CDR2 SNEGSKA (reference sequence). CDR3 sequence reads: CSARGRQAYSNQPQHF. CDR3 DNA: TGCAGTGCTAGAGGTCGTCAGGCTTATAGCAATCAGCCCCAGCATTTT.

This clonotype occurred many times. This chain uses TRBV10-3 with TRBJ1-1; D ambiguous. Trimming shortened V by 3 bases and J by 0 bases, and 14 bases separated the two germline ends. The CDR3 length is 16 residues. Looked up from germline, CDR1 is ENHRY and CDR2 is SYGVKD. The CDR3 sequence is CAISDYQRSMNTEAFF. The CDR3 region has the DNA TGTGCCATCAGTGATTACCAGCGTTCTATGAACACTGAAGCTTTCTTT.

This clonotype was found many times. The chain uses TRBV20-1 and TRBJ2-1; tentatively, D is TRBD1 or TRBD2 (6 bases each). Looked up from germline, CDR1 is DFQATT and CDR2 is SNEGSKA (reference sequence). The ends were cut back, 3 bases at V and 3 bases at J, with 15 bases in the middle. This CDR3 is 15 amino acids long. The DNA for the CDR3 is TGCAGTGCTAGGGGGGGCCGGACCCACTACAATGAGCAGTTCTTC. Its protein product is CSARGGRTHYNEQFF.